A single T cell receptor beta chain is shown here with its context. Original methodology: Amplification from reference gene primers served as the basis for estimated nucleated cell counts. Produced via immunoSEQ multiplex PCR; TCRdb's table is partial and in-frame only. V and J calls and clone size come straight from that table; D and trimming were deduced from the DNA. The sample contains about 250,000 clones, around four fifths of which appear only once. V lost 1 base to trimming and J lost 1 base, with 5 bases between them. The CDR3 runs 13 residues. The germline CDR1 and CDR2 sequences are MDHEN and SYDVKM. The data stem from a study of blood T cell repertoires in COVID-19.

The clonotype originates from a middle-aged woman with active or convalescent COVID-19. Sequencing used peripheral blood. The chain recombines TRBV28 with TRBJ2-7; no definite D call. The CDR3 bases are TGTGCCAGCAGTTTATTGAGTTCCTACGAGCAGTACTTC. Residues: CASSLLSSYEQYF.